This T cell receptor (beta chain) derives from a study of shared clonotypes between healthy human individuals (dated by TCRdb to the early 2020s). In the study overall: The cohort comprised a couple of women and three men aged 18 to 49 years. To estimate repertoire size and how much clonotypes are shared between individuals, the study performed deep sequencing of blood TCR repertoires from roughly five healthy adults. For each donor, CD4 naive and CD4 memory were each given three plates, CD8 naive was given two plates, and CD8 memory was given one plate. Leukapheresis yielded between about 0.94 and 9.5 billion PBMCs per donor. Libraries were prepared and TCR repertoires were sequenced by different laboratories using diverse techniques, in order to increase sequencing depth and limit assay-specific biases. Beyond this particular receptor, the publication reports: Naive subsets generally had larger estimated clonotype richness than memory subsets did. Sampling was restricted to blood, and TCR repertoires in tissues likely differ from the TCR repertoires found in blood. Even with the large sequencing depth, rarefaction of the sorted-subset datasets indicated that sequencing was incomplete. Based on pairwise subsampling, the degree of clonotype sharing among donors was expected to be affected by sequencing depth. Compared with non-shared clonotypes, clonotypes shared by all four sorted-subset donors had higher generation probabilities. The genetic and exposure-history diversity represented was limited by the small number of donors. When a handful of donors were compared, the shared fraction of clonotypes was roughly 5% for naive CD4, approximately 3.5% for naive CD8, 2.3% for memory CD4, and roughly 0.4% for memory CD8.

CDR1 and CDR2 were assigned from the germline V gene as SGHRS and YFSETQ. The CDR3 runs 13 amino acids, cysteine and phenylalanine included. Here the CDR3 DNA is all that survives: 39 bases in frame from base 1. The germline ends are 5 bases apart after V is trimmed by 1 base and J by 1 base. Using the deep immunoSEQ assay, multiplex PCR amplified TCR CDR3 regions from genomic DNA. Genomic DNA extracted from each cell subset was distributed evenly over all wells of several immunoSEQ 96-well plates, and each plate served as one replicate. Each replicate PCR for sorted subsets received roughly 0.2 ug genomic DNA, equal to tens of thousands of T cell genomes. Purified libraries were measured with a Qubit 3.0 fluorometer, size-checked on a Bioanalyzer 2100, and measured again with the KAPA Library Quantification kit. Every immunoSEQ 96-well plate was sequenced on a separate single-read 150-cycle Illumina NextSeq 550 flow cell. The study's processing was this. Because the immunoSEQ output included only junctional sequences and no quality scores, the filtering could not be the same as the filtering used for full-length reads. Sequences were annotated with PyIR, a Python wrapper for IgBLAST v1.9, and V/J genes and CDR3 were assigned using IMGT germline references. Reads were removed for weak V/J assignments (E-value above 1e-6), missing CDR3, stop codons, out-of-frame junctions, or ambiguous translated residues. V3J clonotypes were defined as sequences sharing the same inferred V gene, J gene, and CDR3 amino acid sequence. Percentage overlap between repertoires was computed as shared unique clonotypes divided by the size of the smaller repertoire. Richness of each repertoire was evaluated using RTK rarefaction, the Chao1 estimator, and Recon v2.1 estimates of unobserved clonotypes. OLGA was used to compute generation probabilities for all TCRbeta clonotypes that the gDNA method yielded from a few donors. TCRdb took this table from immuneACCESS and kept in-frame rearrangements with V and J called. Such tables lack part of the clones; where checked against another copy, unresolved V genes explain under half of the gap, and the rest is unexplained. The V and J calls and clone size come from that table; D and trimming were worked out from the DNA. For this sample the table gives 1,500,000 or so clones, of which over 95% were detected only once. The top ten clonotypes cover 1% to 1.5% of the sample.

Details on this clone: Its antigen remains unidentified. No base quality information exists; no much larger clone differs at one position.

The donors were healthy, HIV-negative adults with no recently reported acute infections or vaccinations. All donors were Caucasian adults living in Nashville, Tennessee, USA. CD4+ T cells were enriched by magnetic negative selection; naive cells were then positively selected on CD45RA, and the negative fraction formed the memory subset. Blood was collected by leukapheresis, and PBMCs were isolated by Ficoll-Histopaque density gradient centrifugation and then cryopreserved in liquid nitrogen vapor phase. Analytical flow cytometry was used to check the purity and quantity of every magnetically sorted T cell population. Genomic DNA was isolated from each sorted fraction and quantified by UV absorbance on a Nanodrop 2000c.

Sequenced sample: naive CD4+ T cells sorted from blood. The label giving this sample's cell subset or site can be read as: CD45RA+ positively selected. The sequence came from a man aged 30 to 45 in good health. The chain links TRBV5-1 with TRBJ2-5; no D gene can be assigned with confidence. The CDR3 here reads CASSLYSQETQYF. The sequence in DNA is TGCGCCAGCAGCTTGTACAGCCAAGAGACCCAGTACTTC.